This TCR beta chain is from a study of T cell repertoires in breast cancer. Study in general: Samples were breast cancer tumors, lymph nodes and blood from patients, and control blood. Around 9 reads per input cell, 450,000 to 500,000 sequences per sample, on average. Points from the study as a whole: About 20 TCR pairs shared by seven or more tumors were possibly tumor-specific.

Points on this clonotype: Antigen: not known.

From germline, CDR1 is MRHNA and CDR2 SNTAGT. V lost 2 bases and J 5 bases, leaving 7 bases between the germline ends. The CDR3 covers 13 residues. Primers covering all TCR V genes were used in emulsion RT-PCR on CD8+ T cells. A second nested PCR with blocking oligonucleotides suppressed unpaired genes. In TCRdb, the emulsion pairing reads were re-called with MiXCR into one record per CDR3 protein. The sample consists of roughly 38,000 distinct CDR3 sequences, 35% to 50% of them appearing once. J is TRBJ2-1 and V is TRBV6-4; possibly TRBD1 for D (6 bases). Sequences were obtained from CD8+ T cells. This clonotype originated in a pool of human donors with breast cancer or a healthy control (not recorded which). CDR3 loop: CASSDRDNNEQFF. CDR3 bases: TGTGCCAGCAGTGACCGGGACAACAATGAGCAGTTCTTC.